This is a list of T cell receptor beta chains from one sample in a study of technical replicates of blood from a handful of donors. Assay: immunoSEQ multiplex PCR; the TCRdb copy retains only in-frame clones and omits some. The repertoire holds tens of thousands of clones, with around 94% as singletons. Sequencing used T cells isolated from PBMCs. The source of these receptors is a human donor in good health. Both conserved end residues are part of each CDR3. The order of the fields is clone size, J gene, V gene, D gene, CDR3 DNA, CDR3 protein. D genes are given only for firm matches. Clone size is given for some rows only: seen once, a few or many times, or a class if the clone is expanded.

NA	TRBJ2-7	TRBV11-3	NA	TGTGCCAGCAGCGGCTCCGCCTACGAGCAGTACTTC	CASSGSAYEQYF
NA	TRBJ1-1	TRBV5-1	NA	TGCGCCAGCAGCTTGGACACGGAGACTGAAGCTTTCTTT	CASSLDTETEAFF
NA	TRBJ1-4	TRBV7-9	NA	TGTGCCAGCAGCTTCGACAGGCAAGGAAAACTGTTTTTT	CASSFDRQGKLFF
NA	TRBJ1-2	TRBV5-1	TRBD1	TGCGCCAGCAGCTTAGGAGACAGGGACCCTAACTATGGCTACACCTTC	CASSLGDRDPNYGYTF
medium-sized	TRBJ1-5	TRBV18	TRBD1	TGTGCCAGCTCACCACCTGACAGGGCCAATCAGCCCCAGCATTTT	CASSPPDRANQPQHF
NA	TRBJ2-3	TRBV4-2	TRBD2	TGTGCCAGCAGCCAAGATATAGCGGGAGGCGGAAATACGCAGTATTTT	CASSQDIAGGGNTQYF
NA	TRBJ2-7	TRBV28	NA	TGTGCCAGCAGTTTATCTCCAGAATACGAGCAGTACTTC	CASSLSPEYEQYF
NA	TRBJ1-4	TRBV7-3	TRBD1	TGTGCCAGCAGCCAAGGACAGGGCGAAAAACTGTTTTTT	CASSQGQGEKLFF
once	TRBJ2-3	TRBV9	TRBD1	TGTGCCAGCAGCCCGGGACAGAGCACAGATACGCAGTATTTT	CASSPGQSTDTQYF
NA	TRBJ2-6	TRBV10-3	TRBD1	TGTGCCATCACCAAGGACCCGGGACAGGGCTCCGGGGCCAACGTCCTGACTTTC	CAITKDPGQGSGANVLTF